This T cell receptor beta chain derives from a study of control samples from healthy donors and cancer patients. TCRdb keeps only in-frame clones here, not all; method: immunoSEQ multiplex PCR. The table includes 100,000 to 150,000 clones, 85% to 95% detected once. The receptor comes from a man at least 80 years old with head and neck cancer. Material: PBMCs.

The CDR3 DNA is TGCAGCATGTTCCTAGCGGGAACCTACGAGCAGTACTTC. Encoded protein: CSMFLAGTYEQYF. The chain joins TRBV29-1 to TRBJ2-7; TRBD2 agrees at 9 bases. There are 13 residues in the CDR3. Losses at the gene ends were 8 bases for V and 2 bases for J; bases not matched to a gene: 7. CDR1 SQVTM and CDR2 ANQGSEA come from the germline V gene.